This T cell receptor beta chain was documented in a study of T-cell reconstitution after alpha-beta-depleted transplantation in children (dated by TCRdb to 2016 to 2017). Regarding the research as a whole: Using TCR repertoire profiling, the study quantitatively followed how T-cell immune reconstitution unfolded in children after TCRalphabeta/CD19-depleted allogeneic hematopoietic cell transplantation. The full study reports these points: Apparently early alphabetaT-cell count recovery about two months after transplant reportedly relied on only several hundred rapidly expanded clones derived from non-depleted graft cells. In some patients, the high TCRbeta diversity seen at day 60 was put down to recipient T cells and intrathymic progenitors that had survived conditioning. Over subsequent months, a decline in hyperexpanded clone frequencies was noted, and after one year, T-cell counts and TCRbeta diversity were mostly ascribed to newly produced T cells.

The library was built by means of PCR. Sequencing was carried out with an Illumina HiSeq 2500. Molecular barcoding was employed in the preparation of TCR libraries, with unique molecular identifiers being used to normalize TCRbeta repertoire quantification. Using fastp at Q25 and MiXCR, TCRdb reprocessed the public reads and kept productive beta chains. Records with the same CDR3 protein are collapsed into one entry carrying the most frequent genes and DNA. A total of some 200,000 distinct CDR3 sequences appear in this sample, roughly 8.3% of them only once. The leading ten clones occupy 35% to 40% of the sample. This clonotype was counted between two and nine times. What this receptor recognizes is not known. Per-base qualities were not stored, and no clone one base away is much larger. According to the study, the label for this sample's treatment or condition signals: allogeneic hematopoietic cell transplantation with graft depleted of TCRalphabeta T cells and CD19 B cells. The children who served as transplant recipients had been given grafts of TCRalphabeta/CD19-depleted allogeneic hematopoietic cells.

This TCR was recovered from a male patient aged 2-15 years who had a stem cell transplant for acute myeloid leukemia, so the T cells may come from the graft donor. The starting material was PBMCs, mostly from graft donor cells, obtained 360 days after TCRalphabeta/CD19-depleted stem cell transplant.

The CDR3 in this case is CASSRWTEAFF. The bases read TGTGCCAGCAGTCGATGGACTGAAGCTTTCTTT. The chain is encoded by TRBV12-3 or TRBV12-4 joined to TRBJ1-1; the D gene lacks a confident call. The CDR3 holds 11 amino acids from the cysteine to the phenylalanine. Just the 33-base CDR3 DNA is kept, in frame starting at base 1. Trimming at the junction amounts to 5 bases on V and 5 bases on J, and the germline ends lie 6 bases apart.